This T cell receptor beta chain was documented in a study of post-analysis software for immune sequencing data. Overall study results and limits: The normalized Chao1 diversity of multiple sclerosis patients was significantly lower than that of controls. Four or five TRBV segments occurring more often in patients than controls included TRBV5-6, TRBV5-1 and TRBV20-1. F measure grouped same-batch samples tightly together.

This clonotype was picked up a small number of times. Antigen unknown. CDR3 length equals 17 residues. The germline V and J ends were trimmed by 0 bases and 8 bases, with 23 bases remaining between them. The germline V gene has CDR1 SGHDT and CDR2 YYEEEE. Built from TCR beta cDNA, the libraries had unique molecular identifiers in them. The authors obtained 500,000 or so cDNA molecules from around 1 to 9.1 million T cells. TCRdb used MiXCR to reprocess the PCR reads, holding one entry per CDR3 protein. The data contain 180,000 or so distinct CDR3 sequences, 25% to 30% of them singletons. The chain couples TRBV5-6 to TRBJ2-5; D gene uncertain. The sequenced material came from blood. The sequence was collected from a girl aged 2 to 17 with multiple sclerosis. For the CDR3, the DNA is TGTGCCAGCAGCTTGGGTCGTTTGGGGTTACGAAAGCCCACCCAGTACTTC. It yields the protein CASSLGRLGLRKPTQYF.